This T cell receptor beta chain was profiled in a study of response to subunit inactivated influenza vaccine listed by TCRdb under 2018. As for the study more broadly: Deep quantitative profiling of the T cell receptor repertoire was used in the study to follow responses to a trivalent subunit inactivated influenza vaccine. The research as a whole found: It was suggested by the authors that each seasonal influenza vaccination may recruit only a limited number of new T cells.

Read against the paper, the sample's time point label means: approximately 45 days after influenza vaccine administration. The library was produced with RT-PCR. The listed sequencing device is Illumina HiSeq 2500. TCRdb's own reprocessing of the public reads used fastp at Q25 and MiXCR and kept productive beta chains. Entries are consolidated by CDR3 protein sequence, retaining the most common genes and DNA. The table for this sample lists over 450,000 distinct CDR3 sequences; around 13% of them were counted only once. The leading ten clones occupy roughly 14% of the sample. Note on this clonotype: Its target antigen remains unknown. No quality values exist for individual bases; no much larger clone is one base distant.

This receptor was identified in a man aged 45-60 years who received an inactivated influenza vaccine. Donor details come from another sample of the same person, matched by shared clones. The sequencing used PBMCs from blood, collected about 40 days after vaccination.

This receptor carries the CDR3 CSARDRQGFDTQYF. DNA sequence: TGCAGTGCTAGAGATAGGCAGGGATTTGATACGCAGTATTTT. Recombination joined TRBV20-1 with TRBJ2-3; the D gene is perhaps TRBD1, from 5 matching bases. The junction shows trimming of 0 bases on V and 6 bases on J, plus 13 bases between the germline ends. Looking up the germline V gene (reference sequence) yields CDR1 DFQATT and CDR2 SNEGSKA. The CDR3 runs 14 residues from the cysteine to the phenylalanine. Only CDR3 DNA is held: 42 bases, read in frame from base 1.